These 15 T cell receptor beta chains share one sample of origin, sequenced in a study of blood T cell repertoires in COVID-19. The protocol was immunoSEQ multiplex PCR, while the TCRdb copy is restricted to in-frame clones and leaves out a portion. The table shows 230,000 or so clones, with about 90% occurring only once. Source material: peripheral blood. Every receptor here comes from a man aged 35 to 55 with active or convalescent COVID-19.

The chain recombines TRBV4-2 with TRBJ2-5; possibly TRBD1 for D (6 bases). V lost 0 bases to trimming and J lost 1 base, with 12 bases between them. Germline assignment: CDR1 LGHNA and CDR2 YNFKEQ. The CDR3 is 16 amino acids. The DNA of the CDR3 is TGTGCCAGCAGCCAAGATCTACCACAGGGCCAAGAGACCCAGTACTTC. Its translation: CASSQDLPQGQETQYF.

The chain links TRBV7-9 to TRBJ1-3; D remains ambiguous. Trimming pared 6 bases from V and 0 bases from J, leaving 15 bases between. This CDR3 contains 16 residues. The germline V gene has CDR1 SEHNR and CDR2 FQNEAQ (reference sequence). Here the CDR3 DNA reads TGTGCCAGCAGTTCCTCCAGGTCTCCCTCTGGAAACACCATATATTTT. Translated: CASSSSRSPSGNTIYF.

V and J are TRBV28 and TRBJ1-5, with D possibly TRBD1 on 5 matching bases. Between the trimmed V and J ends, which lost 8 bases and 4 bases, there was a span of 18 bases. The CDR3 is made up of 15 amino acids. Germline V gene data show CDR1 as MDHEN and CDR2 as SYDVKM. The CDR3, as DNA: TGTGCCAGCCAACCAGTCGGGGGGTGGAATCAGCCCCAGCATTTT. It specifies CASQPVGGWNQPQHF.

The V and J genes are TRBV7-3 and TRBJ2-5, with TRBD2 matching over 8 bases. J lost 2 bases, V lost 0 bases, and 8 bases had no gene match. In germline, CDR1 is SGHTA, CDR2 FQGTGA. There are 17 residues in the CDR3. The CDR3 spells CASSLTGPASGQETQYF. CDR3 sequence (DNA): TGTGCCAGCAGCTTAACAGGTCCGGCTAGCGGGCAAGAGACCCAGTACTTC.

This chain joins TRBV27 and TRBJ1-5, with D uncertain. The CDR3 covers 14 residues. Trimming stripped 3 bases from V and 0 bases from J, with 6 bases between. Germline CDR1 reads MNHEY; CDR2 reads SMNVEV (reference sequence). The CDR3 here is CASSFLDSNQPQHF. In DNA, the CDR3 is TGTGCCAGCAGTTTCTTAGATAGCAATCAGCCCCAGCATTTT.

The chain employs TRBV14 and TRBJ2-1; D perhaps matches TRBD2 (6 bases). CDR1 and CDR2 (germline): SGHDN, FVKESK. V lost 8 bases and J lost 0, with 20 bases in between. The CDR3 is 17 residues long. The CDR3 DNA sequence: TGTGCCAGCGGGTCCGGAGGGAAACAAGACTCCTACAATGAGCAGTTCTTC. It yields the protein CASGSGGKQDSYNEQFF.

This clone was found many times. The chain is built from TRBV2 and TRBJ2-4, with D tentatively TRBD2 (6 bases). Germline V gives CDR1 SNHLY, CDR2 FYNNEI. The CDR3 length is 17 residues. Deletions cut 2 bases from V and 0 bases from J, with 14 bases between. This CDR3 is CASSETGLLLAKNIQYF. DNA of the CDR3: TGTGCCAGCAGTGAAACGGGACTTCTTTTAGCCAAAAACATTCAGTACTTC.

The V call is TRBV6-5, the J call TRBJ2-3, with D perhaps TRBD2 (7 bases). The length of the CDR3 is 16 residues. The germline gives CDR1 MNHEY, CDR2 SVGAGI. V was shortened by 0 bases and J by 10 bases, with 20 bases between the two germline ends. CDR3 amino acids: CASSYSDGGPTGAQYF. For the CDR3, the DNA is TGTGCCAGCAGTTACTCGGACGGGGGGCCGACGGGGGCGCAGTATTTT.

V gene TRBV9 combines with J gene TRBJ1-1, with 7 bases that match TRBD1. J gave up 4 bases and V 3 bases, and 12 bases lay outside the gene matches. Per the germline V gene, CDR1 is SGDLS and CDR2 is YYNGEE. The CDR3 spans 16 residues. The CDR3 sequence is CASSGRRQGPGTEAFF. As DNA, the CDR3 is TGTGCCAGCAGCGGAAGACGACAGGGCCCAGGCACTGAAGCTTTCTTT.

This chain links TRBV6-5 with TRBJ1-3; D not certain. Per the germline V gene, CDR1 is MNHEY and CDR2 is SVGAGI. V was trimmed by 4 bases and J by 3 bases, leaving 10 bases between them. The CDR3 has 14 amino acids. This CDR3 reads CASSLTVIGNTIYF. The CDR3 coding sequence is TGTGCCAGCAGTTTAACAGTTATTGGAAACACCATATATTTT.

The J gene is TRBJ1-2, the V gene TRBV12-3 or TRBV12-4; tentatively, D is TRBD1 (6 bases). V was clipped by 3 bases and J by 7 bases, with 12 bases between them. CDR3 length equals 13 residues. CDR3 in amino acids: CASSFGRRGGYTF. In nucleotides, the CDR3 is TGTGCCAGCAGTTTCGGGCGCAGGGGTGGCTACACCTTC.

J is TRBJ2-1 and V is TRBV10-3, with TRBD1 identical over 9 bases. Germline V gives CDR1 ENHRY, CDR2 SYGVKD. Unmatched junction bases numbered 4, after V lost 4 bases and J lost 3 bases. The CDR3 spans 15 residues. CDR3 sequence (DNA): TGTGCCATCAGTGGACAGGGGGTGGGCTACAATGAGCAGTTCTTC. Encoded protein: CAISGQGVGYNEQFF.

This chain connects TRBV9 to TRBJ1-1, with TRBD1 matching 7 bases. Germline loops: CDR1 SGDLS, CDR2 YYNGEE. V was pared by 5 bases and J by 1 base, with 5 bases of the junction left unmatched. This CDR3 has 14 amino acids. The CDR3, as DNA: TGTGCCAGCAGGGAACAGGGGCCGAACACTGAAGCTTTCTTT. Amino acid sequence: CASREQGPNTEAFF.

This clone appeared a few times. The CDR3 bases are TGTGCCAGCAGTTCCACAGGGGGCTGGGGCAATCAGCCCCAGCATTTT. Its translation is CASSSTGGWGNQPQHF. This sequence joins TRBV6-2 or TRBV6-3 and TRBJ1-5, with 9 bases matching TRBD1. With V trimmed by 4 bases and J by 2 bases, 6 bases remained unmatched. Per the germline V gene, CDR1 is MNHEY and CDR2 is SVGEGT. The CDR3 spans 16 residues.

The V and J genes are TRBV7-3 and TRBJ2-7; the D gene is possibly TRBD2 (6 bases). The CDR3 covers 16 residues. Trimming shortened V by 1 base and J by 7 bases, and 20 bases separated the two germline ends. From germline, CDR1 is SGHTA and CDR2 FQGTGA. The chain's CDR3 is CASSLKPAGRGEEQYF. CDR3 bases: TGTGCCAGCAGCTTAAAGCCGGCAGGGCGGGGAGAAGAGCAGTACTTC.